This record concerns one T cell receptor beta chain sequence. The antigen remains unidentified. This table comes from immunoSEQ multiplex PCR, and its TCRdb copy is limited to in-frame clones, with some not included. The table shows around 80,000 clones, with 70% to 90% occurring only once. The sample belongs to a study of OX40 agonist ivuxolimab in advanced cancers. Study-wide context: A history of anti-PD-1, anti-PD-L1 or anti-CTLA-4 therapy was acceptable, and approximately 39% had some. General study points: Nonresponders included some who also had low normalized T-cell clonal expansion.

This CDR3 contains 14 residues. The germline V gene encodes CDR1 MGHRA and CDR2 YSYEKL. V lost 4 bases and J lost 1, with 10 bases in between. Sequenced material: CD4+ or CD8+ T cells sorted from blood, taken in a trial of the OX40 agonist ivuxolimab. The rearrangement uses TRBV4-1 and TRBJ1-2, with D perhaps TRBD1 (6 bases). This sequence originates from an adult with an advanced solid tumor such as melanoma, head and neck, liver or kidney cancer. The DNA of the CDR3 is TGCGCCAGCAGCCGCTACAGGGTTAACTATGGCTACACCTTC. Protein sequence: CASSRYRVNYGYTF.